Listed below are T cell receptor beta chains from one sample, sequenced in a study of cytomegalovirus exposure and HLA in healthy donors. Sequenced by immunoSEQ multiplex PCR; TCRdb stores in-frame clones only, minus some. Of 120,000 or so clones detected, 81% appear once; the ten largest clones hold under 4.5%. Sequencing used PBMCs. The source of these receptors is a man aged 18 to 35 in good health and CMV-seropositive. The conserved cysteine and the conserved F or W are not part of the CDR3 here. Fields, in order: V gene, J gene, CDR3 protein.

TRBV19	TRBJ1-3	ASSPTAARGTIY
TRBV6-5	TRBJ1-2	ASSYSRVSRNYGYT
TRBV5-1	TRBJ2-6	ASSFPIEEINSGANVLT
TRBV6-1	TRBJ1-2	ASRVQVGRDYGYT
TRBV6-1	TRBJ2-7	ASRSDRGSYEQY
TRBV6-1	TRBJ2-7	ASSEEGTGLAYEQY
TRBV10-1	TRBJ2-1	ASSESGGWNEQF
TRBV5-1	TRBJ2-5	ASSPGGLLKETQY
TRBV5-4	TRBJ1-4	ASSFPNEKLF
TRBV5-1	TRBJ2-3	ASSDVRGTSGRAWSYTQY
TRBV7-9	TRBJ1-4	ASSSPRHGGYEKLF
TRBV29-1	TRBJ2-7	SVQLTGTPYEQY
TRBV7-8	TRBJ2-5	ASSFLSGTGGGVLKTQY
TRBV28	TRBJ1-2	ASSTARYYGYT
TRBV7-8	TRBJ2-5	ASSPTPGQLQETQY
TRBV5-6	TRBJ2-3	ASSLSGTDTQY